The sample holds one count of the clone carrying this TCR beta chain. Antigen specificity is unknown. Germline CDR1 is SEHNR and CDR2 is FQNEAQ (reference sequence). Deletions cut 7 bases from V and 7 bases from J, with 16 bases between. This CDR3 has 13 residues. This sample stems from a study of OX40 agonist ivuxolimab in advanced cancers. Study outcomes and limitations: Blood T cells, both CD4+ and CD8+, expanded clonally by week 6 at 0.1 to 3.0 mg/kg. Some nonresponders likewise displayed low normalized T-cell clonal expansion. The antigen specificity of the peripheral T cells (those that were expanded) was not determined.

The investigators sampled blood at baseline, at cycle 4 day 1, and at cycle 7 day 1. Here immunoSEQ multiplex PCR was the method, and the copy in TCRdb shows in-frame clones only, minus some. The table lists more than 65,000 clones, approximately 84% of them singletons. This TCR was sampled from an adult with an advanced solid tumor such as melanoma, head and neck, liver or kidney cancer. The material was CD4+ or CD8+ T cells sorted from blood, obtained in a trial of the OX40 agonist ivuxolimab. J is TRBJ1-2 and V is TRBV7-9, with a tentative D call TRBD1 (5 bases). CDR3 sequence (DNA): TGTGCCAGCACCGACATCCGACAGCCTGGCTACACCTTC. Encoded protein: CASTDIRQPGYTF.